These 13 T cell receptor beta chains were all obtained from the same sample, sequenced in a study of T cell changes during pregnancy in multiple sclerosis. The repertoire was sequenced with immunoSEQ multiplex PCR; TCRdb's copy has only in-frame clones and lacks some. The sample yields approximately 61,000 clones, about 88% seen once. The source was peripheral blood, collected in the first trimester of pregnancy. The receptors come from a female donor in good health, enrolled as a control in a pregnancy study.

J is TRBJ2-1 and V is TRBV15, with D perhaps TRBD1 (5 bases). CDR1 is LNHNV, CDR2 YYDKDF, per germline (reference sequence). This CDR3 is 12 amino acids long. The ends were cut back, 2 bases at V and 10 bases at J, with 9 bases in the middle. The CDR3 sequence: CATSRSRQEQFF. The CDR3 DNA sequence: TGTGCCACCAGCAGATCCAGACAGGAGCAGTTCTTC. Full variable domain (missing parts from reference TRBV15 and TRBJ2-1): DAMVIQNPRYQVTQFGKPVTLSCSQTLNHNVMYWYQQKSSQAPKLLFHYYDKDFNNEADTPDNFQSRRPNTSFCFLDIRSPGLGDTAMYLCATSRSRQEQFFGPGTRLTVL.

The chain joins TRBV4-1 to TRBJ2-1; TRBD2 matches at 7 bases. The CDR3 loop spans 14 amino acids. V lost 3 bases, J lost 9 bases, and 8 bases stayed unmatched. Germline CDR1 and CDR2: MGHRA and YSYEKL. The CDR3 nucleotides read TGCGCCAGCAGCCAGGCCGGGACTATAGTTGAGCAGTTCTTC. Its protein is CASSQAGTIVEQFF.

The chain couples TRBV28 to TRBJ1-1; perhaps TRBD1 as D (5 bases). The CDR3 runs 12 residues. The V end was cut by 8 bases, the J end by 0 bases, with 7 bases between. Germline CDR1 reads MDHEN; CDR2 reads SYDVKM. The DNA of the CDR3 is TGTGCCAGCGACAGTTTGAACACTGAAGCTTTCTTT. Its protein is CASDSLNTEAFF.

V is TRBV30 and J is TRBJ2-2, with 9 bases fitting TRBD1. V lost 1 base and J lost 6; bases outside the gene matches: 3. The germline gives CDR1 GTSNPN, CDR2 SVGIG (reference sequence). The CDR3 is 14 amino acids. The CDR3 DNA is TGTGCCTGGAGTGACAGGGGGCGCGCCGGGGAGCTGTTTTTT. This codes for CAWSDRGRAGELFF. The complete variable domain, with remaining parts taken from reference TRBV30 and TRBJ2-2, reads SQTIHQWPATLVQPVGSPLSLECTVEGTSNPNLYWYRQAAGRGLQLLFYSVGIGQISSEVPQNLSASRPQDRQFILSSKKLLLSDSGFYLCAWSDRGRAGELFFGEGSRLTVL.

The chain employs TRBV7-8 and TRBJ2-7; D is undetermined. This CDR3 contains 13 residues. Germline-derived CDR1 and CDR2 are SGHVS and FQNEAQ. The V and J ends lost 1 base and 3 bases respectively, with 7 bases between them. CDR3: CASSLDTLYEQYF. CDR3 nucleotides: TGTGCCAGCAGCTTAGACACCCTCTACGAGCAGTACTTC.

The rearrangement joins TRBV2 to TRBJ2-5; 7 bases fit TRBD2. Germline CDR1 SNHLY, CDR2 FYNNEI. The ends lost 2 bases at V and 4 bases at J; junction bases unmatched: 7. There are 15 residues in the CDR3. This chain's CDR3 is CASSENGGGIETQYF. For the CDR3, the DNA is TGTGCCAGCAGTGAAAACGGGGGAGGGATAGAGACCCAGTACTTC.

The rearrangement uses TRBV13 and TRBJ1-3, with TRBD1 identical over 7 bases. Germline trimming cut 3 bases from V and 0 bases from J; bases unmatched to any gene: 8. This CDR3 contains 17 residues. Germline V gives CDR1 PRHDT, CDR2 FYEKMQ (reference sequence). In DNA form, the CDR3 reads TGTGCCAGCAGCTTGTTGAGGGGGCCTTCCTCTGGAAACACCATATATTTT. It yields the protein CASSLLRGPSSGNTIYF.

The chain is built from TRBV4-3 and TRBJ2-7, with 7 bases fitting TRBD1. The germline V gene encodes CDR1 LGHNA and CDR2 YSLEER. V lost 4 bases to trimming and J lost 0 bases; unmatched junction nucleotides: 15. The CDR3 length is 18 residues. The CDR3 here is CASSPRTLGQDFSYEQYF. The CDR3 DNA reads as TGCGCCAGCAGCCCCAGAACGTTAGGACAGGACTTCTCCTACGAGCAGTACTTC.

The chain recombines TRBV19 with TRBJ1-1, with TRBD1 identical over 7 bases. The CDR3 loop spans 15 amino acids. With V trimmed by 6 bases and J by 5 bases, 12 bases remained unmatched. From germline, CDR1 is LNHDA and CDR2 SQIVND (reference sequence). The CDR3 region is CASSFTGAGWTEAFF. The CDR3 region has the DNA TGTGCCAGTAGCTTTACAGGGGCCGGATGGACTGAAGCTTTCTTT.

CDR3 in DNA: TGTGCCAGCAGTTTAGGAGGGGTAGGGAGCGCTGAAGCTTTCTTT. Residues: CASSLGGVGSAEAFF. This chain joins TRBV28 and TRBJ1-1; perhaps TRBD1 as D (5 bases). The V and J ends lost 2 bases and 6 bases respectively, with 16 bases between them. CDR1 is MDHEN and CDR2 is SYDVKM in the germline V gene. This CDR3 has 15 residues.

This chain connects TRBV28 to TRBJ2-7; 7 nucleotides align to TRBD2. This CDR3 is built from 14 residues. CDR1 is MDHEN, CDR2 SYDVKM, per germline. The V gene end was trimmed by 7 bases and the J gene end by 2 bases; junction bases not matched to a gene: 8. CDR3 DNA: TGTGCCAGCACCCGGAGCGGGACCCCCTACGAGCAGTACTTC. This translates into CASTRSGTPYEQYF.

Only one count was recorded for this clone. This sequence joins TRBV28 and TRBJ2-7; the match to TRBD1 covers 10 bases. CDR1 and CDR2 from the germline V gene are MDHEN and SYDVKM. CDR3 length: 17 amino acids. V was pared by 3 bases and J by 7 bases, with 15 bases of the junction left unmatched. In DNA form, the CDR3 reads TGTGCCAGCAGTTTCCACCCACTCCGGGACAGGGGCTATGAGCAGTACTTC. Amino acid sequence: CASSFHPLRDRGYEQYF.

In regard to this clone: One end of the junction varies from germline; a read error may be responsible. The gene calls are TRBV6-1 and TRBJ1-6; 7 nucleotides line up with TRBD1. The CDR3 spans 16 residues. Germline-derived CDR1 and CDR2 are MNHNS and SASEGT. CDR3 in DNA: TGTGCCAGCAGCGAAGCGGGACAGCCCTATAATTCACCCCTCCACTTT. Residues: CASSEAGQPYNSPLHF.